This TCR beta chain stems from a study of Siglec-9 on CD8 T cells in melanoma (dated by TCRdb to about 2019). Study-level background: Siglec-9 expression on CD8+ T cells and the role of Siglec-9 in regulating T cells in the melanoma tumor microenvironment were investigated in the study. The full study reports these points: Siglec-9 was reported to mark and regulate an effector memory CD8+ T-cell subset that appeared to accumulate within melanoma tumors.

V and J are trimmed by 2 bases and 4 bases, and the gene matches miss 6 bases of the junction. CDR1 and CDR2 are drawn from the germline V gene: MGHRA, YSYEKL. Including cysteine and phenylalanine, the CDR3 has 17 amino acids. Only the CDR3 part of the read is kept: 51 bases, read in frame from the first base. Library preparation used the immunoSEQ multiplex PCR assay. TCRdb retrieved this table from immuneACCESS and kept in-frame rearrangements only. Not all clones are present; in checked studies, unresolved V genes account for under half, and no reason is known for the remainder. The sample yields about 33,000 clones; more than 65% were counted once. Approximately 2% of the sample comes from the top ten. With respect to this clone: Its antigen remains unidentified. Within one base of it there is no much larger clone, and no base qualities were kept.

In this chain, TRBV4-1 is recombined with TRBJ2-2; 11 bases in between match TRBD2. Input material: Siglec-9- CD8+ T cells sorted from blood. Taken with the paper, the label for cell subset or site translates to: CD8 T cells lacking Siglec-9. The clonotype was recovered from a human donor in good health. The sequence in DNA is TGCGCCAGCAGCCAAACTAGCGGGAGACTCGGCACCGGGGAGCTGTTTTTT. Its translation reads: CASSQTSGRLGTGELFF.